Presented here are 15 T cell receptor beta chains from one specimen sequenced in a study of early T cells in non-severe SARS-CoV-2 infection. TCRdb reprocessed the 5' RACE reads with MiXCR, giving one entry per CDR3 protein. The sample carries 70,000 to 90,000 distinct CDR3 sequences, 9.5% to 15% recorded once. Sequencing was done on a sample of whole blood. These receptors came from an adult who was a healthcare worker with PCR-confirmed SARS-CoV-2 infection or an uninfected control (not recorded which).

This clonotype was picked up many times. The chain recombines TRBV2 with TRBJ2-7, with 10 bases identical to TRBD1. J was trimmed by 1 base and V by 5 bases; bases with no gene match: 2. CDR1 SNHLY and CDR2 FYNNEI come from the germline V gene. CDR3 size: 14 residues. The CDR3 DNA follows: TGTGCCAGCAGTCGGACAGGGGGTTCCTACGAGCAGTACTTC. Its protein product is CASSRTGGSYEQYF.

This clonotype showed up many times. The gene calls are TRBV29-1 and TRBJ2-3; possible D gene TRBD1, 5 bases. Germline-derived CDR1 and CDR2 are SQVTM and ANQGSEA. The CDR3 has 14 residues. V lost 1 base to trimming and J lost 1 base, with 9 bases between them. The CDR3 here is CSVEGGKGTDTQYF. The CDR3 DNA sequence: TGCAGCGTTGAAGGGGGCAAAGGCACAGATACGCAGTATTTT.

The genes are TRBV3-1 and TRBJ1-1; D not certain. Germline CDR1 and CDR2: LGHDT and YNNKEL (reference sequence). V lost 0 bases to trimming and J lost 10 bases, with 12 bases between them. The CDR3 totals 13 residues. CDR3 sequence reads: CASSQDIGVGAFF. In DNA form, the CDR3 reads TGTGCCAGCAGCCAAGATATAGGAGTGGGAGCTTTCTTT.

V gene TRBV29-1 combines with J gene TRBJ2-1, with no clear D. Germline V lookup: CDR1 SQVTM, CDR2 ANQGSEA. V lost 3 bases and J 2 bases, leaving 8 bases between the germline ends. This CDR3 is 13 amino acids long. The CDR3 protein is CSVEGIPYNEQFF. As DNA, the CDR3 is TGCAGCGTTGAGGGCATCCCCTACAATGAGCAGTTCTTC.

This clonotype has a handful of counts. The chain joins TRBV24-1 to TRBJ2-1, with TRBD2 matching 16 bases. Germline CDR1 is KGHDR and CDR2 is SFDVKD. V gave up 2 bases and J gave up 7 bases; unmatched junction bases: 10. The CDR3 covers 19 residues. The CDR3 loop is CATSDSGTSGRAKRNEQFF. The CDR3, as DNA: TGTGCCACCAGTGATTCTGGGACTAGCGGGAGGGCAAAAAGGAATGAGCAGTTCTTC.

On this clonotype: A read error may explain this, as a much larger clone is one base away. The V gene is TRBV9, the J gene TRBJ2-1; 7 nucleotides match TRBD2. The germline gives CDR1 SGDLS, CDR2 YYNGEE. The CDR3 runs 17 residues. J was trimmed by 7 bases and V by 0 bases; bases with no gene match: 13. The CDR3, as DNA: TGTGCCAGCAGCGTAGCTTCACTAGCGAACATGGGGAATGAGCAGTTCTTC. It yields the protein CASSVASLANMGNEQFF.

The V call is TRBV18, the J call TRBJ2-2, with D maybe TRBD2 (5 bases). This CDR3 contains 17 residues. The germline V and J ends were trimmed by 0 bases and 0 bases, with 11 bases remaining between them. Germline CDR1 and CDR2: KGHSH and LQKENI. In nucleotides, the CDR3 is TGTGCCAGCTCACCACCGTCGGGGTACGCGAACACCGGGGAGCTGTTTTTT. Translated: CASSPPSGYANTGELFF.

This clonotype was picked up many times. V is TRBV15 and J is TRBJ2-1; 11 bases match TRBD2. Trimming removed 0 bases from V and 7 bases from J; junction bases left unmatched: 2. Looked up from germline, CDR1 is LNHNV and CDR2 is YYDKDF (reference sequence). The CDR3 consists of 15 residues. This CDR3 is CATSRELAGANEQFF. CDR3 DNA sequence: TGTGCCACCAGCAGAGAACTAGCGGGAGCAAATGAGCAGTTCTTC.

CDR3 loop: CASSKAGGTGELFF. Here the CDR3 DNA reads TGTGCCAGTAGTAAGGCAGGGGGCACCGGGGAGCTGTTTTTT. The rearrangement uses TRBV19 and TRBJ2-2, with 7 bases that match TRBD1. The V and J ends lost 4 bases and 4 bases, in that order; junction bases with no gene match: 3. The germline V gene encodes CDR1 LNHDA and CDR2 SQIVND (reference sequence). There are 14 residues in the CDR3. Drawing the rest from reference TRBV19 and TRBJ2-2, the complete variable domain is DGGITQSPKYLFRKEGQNVTLSCEQNLNHDAMYWYRQDPGQGLRLIYYSQIVNDFQKGDIAEGYSVSREKKESFPLTVTSAQKNPTAFYLCASSKAGGTGELFFGEGSRLTVL.

This clonotype was observed a few times. The chain combines TRBV7-9 with TRBJ2-5, with a weak D call TRBD1 (6 bases). This CDR3 has 15 residues. Trimming shortened V by 3 bases and J by 2 bases, and 13 bases separated the two germline ends. Germline CDR1 SEHNR, CDR2 FQNEAQ (reference sequence). CDR3 nucleotides: TGTGCCAGCAGCTTCCAGGGGTCCTTACAAGAGACCCAGTACTTC. Its translation is CASSFQGSLQETQYF.

The chain links TRBV20-1 to TRBJ2-5; tentative D call: TRBD2 (6 bases). This CDR3 is 13 amino acids long. Germline V gives CDR1 DFQATT, CDR2 SNEGSKA (reference sequence). V was trimmed by 5 bases and J by 5 bases, leaving 15 bases between them. CDR3 protein: CSAPNGGLETQYF. CDR3 sequence (DNA): TGCAGTGCTCCGAACGGGGGACTGGAGACCCAGTACTTC.

The table lists this clonotype with many counts. The rearrangement uses TRBV29-1 and TRBJ2-1; 7 bases map to TRBD2. Germline CDR1 is SQVTM and CDR2 is ANQGSEA. The CDR3 is made up of 12 amino acids. Trimming took 4 bases from V and 7 from J; bases not matched to a gene: 4. CDR3 protein: CSVGASGNEQFF. The CDR3 nucleotides are TGCAGCGTTGGAGCTAGCGGAAATGAGCAGTTCTTC.

This clonotype was detected many times. The chain links TRBV28 to TRBJ1-1; 7 bases agree with TRBD1. J was trimmed by 1 base and V by 2 bases; bases with no gene match: 10. Germline lookup yields CDR1 MDHEN and CDR2 SYDVKM. The CDR3 sequence is 17 residues long. CDR3: CASSLPGGFAPNTEAFF. In nucleotides, the CDR3 is TGTGCCAGCAGTTTACCAGGGGGTTTTGCGCCGAACACTGAAGCTTTCTTT.

This chain's CDR3 is CSVEGAEVSSGYTF. The CDR3 DNA reads TGCAGCGTTGAAGGGGCGGAAGTGTCCTCTGGCTACACCTTC. This rearrangement joins TRBV29-1 to TRBJ1-2; D unresolved. The CDR3 runs 14 residues. Trimming left V 1 base short and J 7 bases short, with 16 bases between. The germline V gene encodes CDR1 SQVTM and CDR2 ANQGSEA.

This clonotype was recorded at least ten times. The V gene is TRBV11-2, the J gene TRBJ1-1, with a weak D call TRBD1 (6 bases). V was shortened by 4 bases and J by 1 base, with 10 bases between the two germline ends. The CDR3 spans 14 residues. Germline V lookup: CDR1 SGHAT, CDR2 FQNNGV. For the CDR3, the DNA is TGTGCCAGCAGCTCCTGGGGGGCGAACACTGAAGCTTTCTTT. Translation gives CASSSWGANTEAFF.